This T cell receptor (beta chain) is drawn from a study of T-cell memory formation after mild COVID-19. At the level of the study: Among the donors, TCR clusters were largely specific to each donor. Study-wide results and caveats: Some responding clones appeared in pre-infection memory, suggesting cross-reactive memory joined. Contracting CD4+ clones were located mainly in CM and EM, and CD8+ clones in EMRA. The study found balanced CD4/CD8 in clones contracting day 15 to 85 and a CD4+ lean in later expanders.

Regarding this clonotype: Its antigen is unidentified.

A single record per CDR3 protein comes from TCRdb applying MiXCR to the 5' RACE reads. The sample records 350,000 to 400,000 distinct CDR3 sequences, about an eighth being singletons. Sequenced material: PBMCs or a T cell subset sorted from them (not recorded which). The sequence derives from a man in his late teens or twenties who had mild COVID-19 (a few samples of this study predate the infection). Cell type and time point are not known.

The CDR3 DNA reads TGTGCCAGCCGCACCCCCTCGGTCGACACCGGGGAGCTGTTTTTT. Protein: CASRTPSVDTGELFF. V gene TRBV7-3 combines with J gene TRBJ2-2; no clear D gene. V was pared by 8 bases and J by 3 bases, with 16 bases between. CDR1 is SGHTA, CDR2 FQGTGA, per germline. CDR3 length: 15 amino acids.